This TCR beta chain came from a study of T cell responses to AZD1222 COVID-19 vaccine. Findings and caveats of the study: Spike-specific TCR breadth and depth rose after two AZD1222 doses. Clonal diversity was possibly underestimated; the donors were predominantly white British and more often female.

Second-dose intervals of approximately 4 or approximately 12 weeks were pooled. TCRdb's table, derived via immunoSEQ multiplex PCR, lists solely in-frame clones and lacks some. The sample carries 90,000 to 110,000 clones, roughly 89% recorded once. In the case of this clone: No antigen is known for it.

J lost 5 bases, V lost 1 base, and 5 bases had no gene match. The CDR3 has 15 amino acids. CDR1 is SGHTA, CDR2 FQGNSA, per germline. The source was peripheral blood, collected 28 days after the second AZD1222 dose. This clonotype was obtained from an adult who received the AZD1222 COVID-19 vaccine. The chain joins TRBV7-2 to TRBJ2-5; 9 bases line up with TRBD2. The CDR3 is CASSLVLAGVETQYF. In DNA form, the CDR3 reads TGTGCCAGCAGCTTAGTTTTAGCGGGAGTTGAGACCCAGTACTTC.